This T cell receptor beta chain was retrieved from a study of blood T cell repertoires in COVID-19. Whole-study context: Nucleic acid was either cDNA or gDNA, and it came from T cells, B-cell-depleted T cells, or PBMCs.

Assay: immunoSEQ multiplex PCR; the TCRdb copy retains only in-frame clones and omits some. The sample lists around 360,000 clones, about 90% occurring once. Enrollees, roughly 18 to 90 years old, lived in 24 US areas. V lost 3 bases and J lost 6, with 6 bases in between. Per the germline V gene, CDR1 is MGHRA and CDR2 is YSYEKL. The CDR3 is 12 residues long. The chain uses TRBV4-1 and TRBJ2-1, with unresolved D. The source material was PBMCs or T cells enriched from blood (not recorded which). This TCR was recovered from a man aged 35 to 55 in a cohort exposed to, infected with or recovered from COVID-19 (not recorded which). DNA for the CDR3: TGCGCCAGCAGCCAGTCTAGCAATGAGCAGTTCTTC. Translated: CASSQSSNEQFF.